This T cell receptor (beta chain) is from a study of vaccination effects on CD4 cells after COVID-19. Measured with immunoSEQ multiplex PCR; TCRdb has only the in-frame clones, and not every one. The repertoire holds under 35,000 clones, with more than 55% as singletons. Note on this clone: No antigen is known for it.

This CDR3 comprises 14 residues. The V end was cut by 3 bases, the J end by 1 base, with 10 bases between. Germline CDR1 is SGHDT and CDR2 is YYEEEE. The ViraFEST assay expanded antigen-specific CD4+ T cells with viral peptide pools before sequencing. When around 10 days of culture had elapsed, CD4+ T cells were isolated. As their vaccination, participants received two doses of either BNT162b2 or mRNA-1273. Testing of the vaccine recipients showed negative nucleocapsid antibodies and no prior SARS-CoV-2 infection. Whole-study findings and limits: Late post-vaccination, clones induced by infection and those induced by vaccine underwent marked clonal contraction.

This TCR was sampled from a human donor who received a COVID-19 vaccine. V and J are TRBV5-6 and TRBJ1-2; tentatively, D is TRBD1 (5 bases). This specimen consisted of CD4+ T cells from PBMCs cultured with SARS-CoV-2 spike peptides, obtained after COVID-19 vaccination. Written as DNA, the CDR3 is TGTGCCAGCAGCTCGGGGGGTTTTAACTATGGCTACACCTTC. Translated, it gives CASSSGGFNYGYTF.